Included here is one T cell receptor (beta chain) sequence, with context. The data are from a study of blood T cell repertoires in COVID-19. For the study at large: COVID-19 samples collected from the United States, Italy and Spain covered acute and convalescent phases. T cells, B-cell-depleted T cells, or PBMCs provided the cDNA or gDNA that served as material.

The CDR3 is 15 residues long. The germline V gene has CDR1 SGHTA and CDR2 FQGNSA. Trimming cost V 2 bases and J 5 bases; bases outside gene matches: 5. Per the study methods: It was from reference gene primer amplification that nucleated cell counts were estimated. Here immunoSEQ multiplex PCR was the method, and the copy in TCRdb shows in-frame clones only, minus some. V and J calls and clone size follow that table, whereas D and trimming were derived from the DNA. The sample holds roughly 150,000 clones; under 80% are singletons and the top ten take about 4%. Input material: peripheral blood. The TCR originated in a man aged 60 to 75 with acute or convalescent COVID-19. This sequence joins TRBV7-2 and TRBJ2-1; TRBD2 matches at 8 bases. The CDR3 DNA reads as TGTGCCAGCAGCTTATACACTAGCGGAAACAATGAGCAGTTCTTC. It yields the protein CASSLYTSGNNEQFF.